This T cell receptor beta chain stems from a study of response to subunit inactivated influenza vaccine. TCRdb re-called the RT-PCR reads through MiXCR, storing one row per CDR3 protein. The sample records approximately 530,000 distinct CDR3 sequences, 10% to 15% being singletons. This clonotype was counted a few times. Its antigen is still unknown. Regarding the study as a whole: Only a handful of new T cells, the authors suggested, are recruited with each seasonal influenza vaccination.

The material was PBMCs from blood, obtained more than 35 days after vaccination. This clonotype originated in a man aged 50 to 59 who received an inactivated influenza vaccine.

The CDR3 bases are TGCAGTGCTAGGGGCCCCTCTGGGGCCAACGTCCTGACTTTC. Protein product: CSARGPSGANVLTF. V and J are TRBV20-1 and TRBJ2-6; D unclear. Germline values: CDR1 DFQATT, CDR2 SNEGSKA (reference sequence). The CDR3 is 14 residues long. Trimming shortened V by 3 bases and J by 0 bases, and 6 bases separated the two germline ends.